Each of the 23 T cell receptor beta chains below was sequenced from the same sample in a study of T cell responses to AZD1222 COVID-19 vaccine. Assay: immunoSEQ multiplex PCR; the TCRdb copy retains only in-frame clones and omits some. In the table there are around 140,000 clones, roughly 92% of which are singletons. This sample comprised peripheral blood, obtained on day 0 of AZD1222 vaccination. The receptor source for this set is an adult in good health.

The chain combines TRBV7-3 with TRBJ2-2, with no clear D. The germline gives CDR1 SGHTA, CDR2 FQGTGA. This CDR3 spans 13 amino acids. Trimming pared 1 base from V and 6 bases from J, leaving 6 bases between. Here the CDR3 reads CASSLNPAGELFF. CDR3 sequence (DNA): TGTGCCAGCAGCTTAAATCCGGCCGGGGAGCTGTTTTTT.

The V call is TRBV5-1, the J call TRBJ2-1, with a possible D match to TRBD2 (6 bases). The germline V and J ends were trimmed by 0 bases and 4 bases, with 8 bases remaining between them. CDR1 is SGHRS and CDR2 is YFSETQ in the germline V gene. The CDR3 consists of 14 residues. In DNA form, the CDR3 reads TGCGCCAGCAGCTTGGGTGGAGGGTACAATGAGCAGTTCTTC. Translating gives CASSLGGGYNEQFF.

This rearrangement joins TRBV7-2 to TRBJ2-2; no firm D call. Germline-derived CDR1 and CDR2 are SGHTA and FQGNSA. The CDR3 is made up of 13 amino acids. Between the trimmed V and J ends, which lost 6 bases and 5 bases, there was a span of 10 bases. CDR3 DNA: TGTGCCAGCAGGTATCAGTGGACCGGGGAGCTGTTTTTT. This codes for CASRYQWTGELFF.

J is TRBJ1-2 and V is TRBV5-5; D unresolved. There are 14 residues in the CDR3. V lost 4 bases, J lost 7 bases, and 17 bases lay in between. CDR1 and CDR2 (germline): SGHKS, YYEKEE (reference sequence). Here the CDR3 reads CASSLPSGIIGYTF. In DNA, the CDR3 is TGTGCCAGCAGCCTACCGTCGGGGATTATTGGCTACACCTTC.

This clone has a single count. J is TRBJ2-7 and V is TRBV7-7; D unresolved. Per the germline V gene, CDR1 is SSHAT and CDR2 is FNYEAQ (reference sequence). V shed 3 bases and J shed 0 bases, with 12 bases lying between them. CDR3 length: 15 amino acids. The CDR3 sequence is CASSFLPGPSYEQYF. The CDR3 nucleotides read TGTGCCAGCAGCTTTCTCCCAGGACCCTCCTACGAGCAGTACTTC.

The chain carries TRBV5-1 and TRBJ2-7; 7 nucleotides match TRBD1. V lost 4 bases to trimming and J lost 1 base; unmatched junction nucleotides: 5. CDR3 length: 14 residues. Germline-derived CDR1 and CDR2 are SGHRS and YFSETQ. The CDR3 protein is CASSIWDRSYEQYF. The CDR3 DNA reads as TGCGCCAGCAGCATCTGGGACAGATCCTACGAGCAGTACTTC.

The V and J genes are TRBV7-2 and TRBJ1-3; TRBD1 aligns across 11 bases. The germline V gene has CDR1 SGHTA and CDR2 FQGNSA. CDR3 size: 14 residues. V gave up 3 bases and J gave up 6 bases; unmatched junction bases: 1. CDR3 amino acids: CASSLGQGENTIYF. CDR3 bases: TGTGCCAGCAGCTTGGGACAGGGGGAAAACACCATATATTTT.

This chain connects TRBV12-3 or TRBV12-4 to TRBJ2-1, with D uncertain. V was shortened by 10 bases and J by 0 bases, with 4 bases between the two germline ends. The CDR3 totals 11 residues. The CDR3 here is CATGSYNEQFF. DNA for the CDR3: TGTGCCACGGGCTCCTACAATGAGCAGTTCTTC.

The chain couples TRBV7-5 to TRBJ1-5. TRBV7-5 is an annotated pseudogene. The CDR3 runs to 18 residues. The CDR3 loop reads CVRSKREYGFASNQPQHF. The CDR3 region has the DNA TGTGTCAGAAGTAAACGGGAATACGGGTTTGCAAGCAATCAGCCCCAGCATTTT.

The chain has TRBV4-1 and TRBJ1-1; possibly TRBD1 for D (6 bases). This CDR3 contains 12 residues. Germline loops: CDR1 MGHRA, CDR2 YSYEKL. V was trimmed by 1 base and J by 10 bases, leaving 10 bases between them. This CDR3 is CASSQGGQGAFF. The CDR3 DNA follows: TGCGCCAGCAGCCAAGGGGGGCAGGGAGCTTTCTTT.

The chain employs TRBV5-1 and TRBJ2-1; 7 positions agree with TRBD2. The V gene's germline CDR1 is SGHRS and CDR2 YFSETQ. The J segment lost 9 bases and the V segment lost 4 bases, leaving 7 bases of the junction unmatched. This CDR3 is built from 13 residues. CDR3 DNA: TGCGCCAGCAGCCCTCTAGCGGTGATTGAGCAGTTCTTC. It yields the protein CASSPLAVIEQFF.

The chain couples TRBV11-2 to TRBJ2-1; 9 bases line up with TRBD2. Germline V gene data show CDR1 as SGHAT and CDR2 as FQNNGV. Unmatched junction bases numbered 8, after V lost 3 bases and J lost 8 bases. The CDR3 has 15 amino acids. CDR3 sequence reads: CASSFRVAGAHEQFF. CDR3 coding DNA: TGTGCCAGCAGCTTCAGGGTAGCGGGAGCTCATGAGCAGTTCTTC.

V and J are TRBV10-1 and TRBJ2-1; D call uncertain. Trimming removed 3 bases from V and 4 bases from J, with 7 bases in between. The CDR3 is 13 amino acids. CDR1 is WNHNN and CDR2 is SYGVQD in the germline V gene (reference sequence). The CDR3 here is CASSETQYNEQFF. The CDR3 DNA follows: TGCGCCAGCAGTGAAACGCAGTACAATGAGCAGTTCTTC.

The chain links TRBV2 to TRBJ1-4; no definite D call. In germline, CDR1 is SNHLY, CDR2 FYNNEI. V was clipped by 4 bases and J by 8 bases, with 11 bases between them. This CDR3 spans 13 amino acids. CDR3 bases: TGTGCCAGCAGTGCGGGCCCTGGAGAAAAACTGTTTTTT. Encoded protein: CASSAGPGEKLFF.

V is TRBV29-1 and J is TRBJ2-7; possible D gene TRBD1, 5 bases. CDR1 is SQVTM, CDR2 ANQGSEA, per germline. The V and J ends lost 7 bases and 6 bases respectively, with 16 bases between them. This CDR3 spans 12 amino acids. The CDR3 nucleotides read TGCAGCGCCGCACCTGACAGAACCGAGCAGTACTTC. Protein sequence: CSAAPDRTEQYF.

The gene calls are TRBV28 and TRBJ1-1, with 7 positions matching TRBD1. The CDR3 runs 12 residues. Looked up from germline, CDR1 is MDHEN and CDR2 is SYDVKM. The trim removed 6 bases at V and 10 bases at J, leaving 8 bases unmatched. This CDR3 is CASSPDRVGAFF. The CDR3 DNA follows: TGTGCCAGCAGCCCAGACAGGGTGGGAGCTTTCTTT.

This chain joins TRBV5-1 and TRBJ2-1; 10 nucleotides match TRBD1. Germline CDR1 is SGHRS and CDR2 is YFSETQ. Trimming removed 4 bases from V and 7 bases from J; junction bases left unmatched: 5. The CDR3 totals 14 residues. The CDR3 here is CASSTGQGENEQFF. CDR3 nucleotide sequence: TGCGCCAGCAGCACCGGACAGGGGGAGAATGAGCAGTTCTTC.

This clone appeared once. This chain joins TRBV2 and TRBJ2-7, with TRBD2 identical over 14 bases. CDR1 is SNHLY and CDR2 is FYNNEI in the germline V gene. The ends lost 6 bases at V and 0 bases at J; junction bases unmatched: 7. This CDR3 is 17 amino acids long. This CDR3 is CASRMGLAGVPSYEQYF. The CDR3 nucleotides read TGTGCCAGCAGGATGGGACTAGCGGGAGTGCCCTCCTACGAGCAGTACTTC.

The chain employs TRBV14 and TRBJ1-6; tentatively, D is TRBD1 (6 bases). The CDR3 has 15 residues. Germline V gene lookup returns CDR1 SGHDN and CDR2 FVKESK. Trimming stripped 0 bases from V and 12 bases from J, with 15 bases between. The CDR3 DNA reads as TGTGCCAGCAGCCAAGATCTCCGGGGGCGGGGACCCCTCCACTTT. As protein: CASSQDLRGRGPLHF.

The chain is built from TRBV30 and TRBJ1-5; no definite D call. V was trimmed by 5 bases and J by 2 bases, leaving 13 bases between them. The germline gives CDR1 GTSNPN, CDR2 SVGIG (reference sequence). The CDR3 has 14 residues. The CDR3 nucleotides read TGTGCCTGGGGGAGAAGTTACGGCAATCAGCCCCAGCATTTT. This codes for CAWGRSYGNQPQHF.

The genes are TRBV7-3 and TRBJ2-1, with D perhaps matching TRBD2 (6 bases). CDR1 SGHTA and CDR2 FQGTGA come from the germline V gene. The CDR3 covers 15 residues. Trimming took off 2 bases at V and 4 bases at J, with 12 bases between the two ends. The CDR3 DNA follows: TGTGCCAGCAGCTTAGTCGGGAGTCAGTACAATGAGCAGTTCTTC. It yields the protein CASSLVGSQYNEQFF. The full variable domain, its missing parts supplied by reference TRBV7-3 and TRBJ2-1, is GAGVSQTPSNKVTEKGKYVELRCDPISGHTALYWYRQSLGQGPEFLIYFQGTGAADDSGLPNDRFFAVRPEGSVSTLKIQRTERGDSAVYLCASSLVGSQYNEQFFGPGTRLTVL.

J is TRBJ2-2 and V is TRBV30, with 7 bases aligning to TRBD2. The CDR3 covers 16 residues. The V gene end was trimmed by 5 bases and the J gene end by 6 bases; junction bases not matched to a gene: 15. Germline V gene lookup returns CDR1 GTSNPN and CDR2 SVGIG (reference sequence). Here the CDR3 DNA reads TGTGCCTGGCGAGGGAAAGCGGGATGGACGGCCGGGGAGCTGTTTTTT. This encodes CAWRGKAGWTAGELFF.

This chain uses TRBV5-1 with TRBJ1-2; possibly TRBD1 for D (6 bases). The germline V and J ends were trimmed by 0 bases and 1 base, with 7 bases remaining between them. This CDR3 comprises 14 residues. Per the germline V gene, CDR1 is SGHRS and CDR2 is YFSETQ. CDR3 sequence reads: CASSLEGGNYGYTF. CDR3 nucleotides: TGCGCCAGCAGCTTGGAAGGGGGTAACTATGGCTACACCTTC. Combining the CDR3 with reference TRBV5-1 and TRBJ1-2 gives the whole variable domain KAGVTQTPRYLIKTRGQQVTLSCSPISGHRSVSWYQQTPGQGLQFLFEYFSETQRNKGNFPGRFSGRQFSNSRSEMNVSTLELGDSALYLCASSLEGGNYGYTFGSGTRLTVV.